The clone carrying this T cell receptor (beta chain) was seen many times. Profiling relied on immunoSEQ multiplex PCR, and the TCRdb table lists in-frame clones only, not all of them. Listed for the sample are about 81,000 clones, none seen a single time. The data are from a study of T cell clonality in common variable immunodeficiency. The sample taken for sequencing was peripheral blood mononuclear cells. The source is a person aged 18 to 75 in good health.

The CDR3 bases that were read are TGTGCCAGCAGCTTAGGCGTTTCTAACGGTGAG. Protein sequence: CASSLGVSNGE. The entire CDR3 reads CASSLGVSNGEQFF. The rearrangement links TRBV7-2 to TRBJ2-1; no definite D call. Read coverage stops 3 residues before the CDR3 terminus; the germline J gene supplies the remainder. There are 14 residues in the CDR3. CDR1 and CDR2 from the germline V gene are SGHTA and FQGNSA. V shed 1 base and J shed 9 bases, with 13 bases lying between them.